Following are 12 T cell receptor beta chains from one sample sequenced in a study of OX40 agonist ivuxolimab in advanced cancers. Profiled with immunoSEQ multiplex PCR; TCRdb holds only in-frame clones, not every one. The data show 70,000 or so clones, about 85% seen once. The source material was CD4+ or CD8+ T cells sorted from blood, sampled in a trial of the OX40 agonist ivuxolimab. These receptors were taken from an adult with an advanced solid tumor such as melanoma, head and neck, liver or kidney cancer.

This clone was seen a single time. The J gene is TRBJ2-7, the V gene TRBV10-3, with 7 bases matching TRBD2. The CDR3 loop spans 12 amino acids. V gave up 5 bases and J gave up 2 bases; unmatched junction bases: 0. The germline gives CDR1 ENHRY, CDR2 SYGVKD. The CDR3 sequence: CAISSGAYEQYF. The CDR3 DNA sequence: TGTGCCATCAGTAGCGGGGCCTACGAGCAGTACTTC.

The chain's CDR3 is CASSEYTARGLEKLFF. DNA for the CDR3: TGTGCCAGCAGTGAATATACGGCCAGGGGCCTTGAAAAACTGTTTTTT. This rearrangement joins TRBV25-1 to TRBJ1-4; TRBD1 is a possible D gene (6 bases). The CDR3 loop spans 16 amino acids. Trimming pared 0 bases from V and 7 bases from J, leaving 15 bases between. Germline CDR1 reads MGHDK; CDR2 reads SYGVNS.

The chain uses TRBV6-1 and TRBJ2-2; D is unclear. With 4 bases removed from V and 7 bases from J, the gap between germline ends came to 10 bases. CDR3 size: 13 residues. CDR1 and CDR2 (germline): MNHNS, SASEGT. CDR3 protein: CASSGMRFGELFF. CDR3 nucleotides: TGTGCCAGCAGTGGAATGAGATTCGGGGAGCTGTTTTTT.

The chain is built from TRBV7-8 and TRBJ1-1; unclear D gene. Germline CDR1 is SGHVS and CDR2 is FQNEAQ. The length of the CDR3 is 12 residues. Trimming pared 5 bases from V and 5 bases from J, leaving 9 bases between. CDR3 DNA sequence: TGTGCCAGCAGCACGCGGAGAACTGAAGCTTTCTTT. Protein: CASSTRRTEAFF.

The CDR3 DNA sequence: TGTGCCAGTAGTATAGGCTTCACGGCTAGGGATGGCTACACCTTC. This sequence encodes CASSIGFTARDGYTF. This sequence joins TRBV19 and TRBJ1-2; D is unclear. CDR1 is LNHDA, CDR2 SQIVND, per germline (reference sequence). The CDR3 contains 15 residues. V was shortened by 1 base and J by 6 bases, with 15 bases between the two germline ends.

The chain uses TRBV30 and TRBJ1-1; no firm D call. CDR1 GTSNPN and CDR2 SVGIG come from the germline V gene (reference sequence). V was clipped by 4 bases and J by 4 bases, with 13 bases between them. The CDR3 extends over 13 amino acids. The CDR3 coding sequence is TGTGCCTGGACCAGGAGCCCACCCACTGAAGCTTTCTTT. Its protein product is CAWTRSPPTEAFF. Complete variable domain (other parts from reference TRBV30 and TRBJ1-1): SQTIHQWPATLVQPVGSPLSLECTVEGTSNPNLYWYRQAAGRGLQLLFYSVGIGQISSEVPQNLSASRPQDRQFILSSKKLLLSDSGFYLCAWTRSPPTEAFFGQGTRLTVV.

The gene calls are TRBV2 and TRBJ1-5; D is possibly TRBD1 (5 bases). This CDR3 is built from 13 residues. Trimming took 7 bases from V and 1 from J, leaving 8 bases between them. Germline CDR1 reads SNHLY; CDR2 reads FYNNEI. The CDR3 here is CASMGQSNQPQHF. The CDR3 bases are TGTGCCAGCATGGGGCAGAGCAATCAGCCCCAGCATTTT. Together with reference TRBV2 and TRBJ1-5, the CDR3 gives the full variable domain: EPEVTQTPSHQVTQMGQEVILRCVPISNHLYFYWYRQILGQKVEFLVSFYNNEISEKSEIFDDQFSVERPDGSNFTLKIRSTKLEDSAMYFCASMGQSNQPQHFGDGTRLSIL.

The rearrangement joins TRBV5-4 to TRBJ2-5, with D uncertain. Between the trimmed V and J ends, which lost 4 bases and 2 bases, there was a span of 6 bases. CDR1 is SGHNT and CDR2 is YYREEE in the germline V gene (reference sequence). The CDR3 spans 12 residues. The CDR3 bases are TGTGCCAGCAGCCGGATTCAAGAGACCCAGTACTTC. Amino acid sequence: CASSRIQETQYF.

The chain recombines TRBV7-9 with TRBJ1-3; D may be TRBD1 (6 bases). The ends were cut back, 7 bases at V and 0 bases at J, with 19 bases in the middle. CDR3 length: 17 residues. Germline CDR1 and CDR2: SEHNR and FQNEAQ (reference sequence). CDR3 DNA: TGTGCCAGCATCGATCCGACCGGGACATTCTCTGGAAACACCATATATTTT. It codes for CASIDPTGTFSGNTIYF.

The chain joins TRBV27 to TRBJ1-5; a weak D match, TRBD1 (6 bases). The CDR3 runs to 16 residues. Trimming cost V 4 bases and J 2 bases, with 15 bases left between them. Germline V CDR1 and CDR2: MNHEY, SMNVEV (reference sequence). The CDR3 reads CASSSGAGAGNQPQHF. CDR3 DNA sequence: TGTGCCAGCAGTTCGGGGGCAGGGGCGGGCAATCAGCCCCAGCATTTT.

The rearrangement uses TRBV7-9 and TRBJ2-5; D may be TRBD1 or TRBD2 (6 bases each). V lost 3 bases and J 0 bases, leaving 8 bases between the germline ends. The CDR3 runs to 14 residues. The germline V gene has CDR1 SEHNR and CDR2 FQNEAQ (reference sequence). CDR3 residues: CASSFRGHQETQYF. The CDR3 DNA follows: TGTGCCAGCAGCTTCCGGGGGCACCAAGAGACCCAGTACTTC.

The V gene is TRBV9, the J gene TRBJ2-7; D may be TRBD2 (5 bases). This CDR3 is 14 amino acids long. Germline values: CDR1 SGDLS, CDR2 YYNGEE. The germline V and J ends were trimmed by 4 bases and 0 bases, with 11 bases remaining between them. Here the CDR3 DNA reads TGTGCCAGCAGCCCCGGTGGACTCTCCTACGAGCAGTACTTC. Encoded protein: CASSPGGLSYEQYF. The full variable domain, in which reference TRBV9 and TRBJ2-7 provide the parts outside the CDR3, is DSGVTQTPKHLITATGQRVTLRCSPRSGDLSVYWYQQSLDQGLQFLIQYYNGEERAKGNILERFSAQQFPDLHSELNLSSLELGDSALYFCASSPGGLSYEQYFGPGTRLTVT.